The sequence of this T cell receptor (beta chain) was determined in a study of OX40 agonist ivuxolimab in advanced cancers. Study overall: Patients were treated with intravenous ivuxolimab, dosed at 0.01 to 10 mg/kg and infused every 2 weeks. Those enrolled were 82.7% male, with a mean age of approximately 60 years and ages from roughly 20 to 90. Roughly two fifths of patients had received prior checkpoint inhibitor therapy. Partial responses occurred in Three dose-escalation patients, one with hepatocellular carcinoma and two with cutaneous melanoma.

This clone was seen many times. The repertoire was sequenced with immunoSEQ multiplex PCR; TCRdb's copy has only in-frame clones and lacks some. The sample carries around 90,000 clones, around 90% recorded once. The germline gives CDR1 GTSNPN, CDR2 SVGIG (reference sequence). V lost 2 bases, J lost 5 bases, and 6 bases stayed unmatched. This CDR3 has 14 residues. The sample in question was CD4+ or CD8+ T cells sorted from blood, obtained in a trial of the OX40 agonist ivuxolimab. The TCR originated in an adult with an advanced solid tumor such as melanoma, head and neck, liver or kidney cancer. The chain joins TRBV30 to TRBJ1-5; 7 positions agree with TRBD1. The CDR3 loop reads CAWSPGQLDQPQHF. The CDR3 DNA reads as TGTGCCTGGAGTCCGGGACAGCTCGATCAGCCCCAGCATTTT.